The sequence of this TCR beta chain was determined in a study of T cells after yellow fever vaccination (dated by TCRdb to the late 2010s). About the investigation overall: The SMART-Seq v4 Ultra Low Input RNA kit was used to prepare libraries from fractions with low cell numbers. To follow T-cell clones before and after primary and booster YFV17D yellow fever vaccination, bulk TCR alpha and beta repertoires were sequenced over time. Two healthy male donors, one aged 18 to 30 and one aged 30 to 39 years, were included in the cohort. Bulk PBMC replicates and cell subsets were isolated from blood drawn at multiple timepoints before and after both primary and secondary immunization.

CDR1 and CDR2 are read off the germline V gene as MGHDK and SYGVNS. Trimming takes 8 bases from V and 2 bases from J, and the germline ends sit 18 bases apart. From the cysteine through the phenylalanine, the CDR3 covers 15 amino acids. Kept here is only the CDR3 DNA, which spans 45 bases and is read in frame from base 1. A word on this clonotype: It lacks a known antigen. It has no much larger one-base neighbor in the sample; base qualities were not kept.

What the work shows at the level of the full study, not this receptor alone: Computational filtering was needed because FACS-sorted repertoires could contain abundant contaminating clonotypes from the bulk population. The secondary T-cell response was found to be weaker but faster than the primary response, with a peak reached on day 5 rather than on day 15. Most clones expanded after primary vaccination were re-detected after the booster (almost 98% of CD4 and around 88% of CD8), suggesting broad memory maintenance. Because only a couple of donors were included in the study, the extent to which the findings can be generalized is limited. A small share of clonotypes was detected in both CD4 and CD8 compartments, with the overlap likely arising from convergent recombination.

TCR cDNA was synthesized by 5'RACE template switching, which introduced a universal primer site and unique molecular identifiers. Priming for cDNA synthesis came from both the TCR alpha and TCR beta constant segments. Libraries were amplified in two PCR steps, with sample barcodes and sequencing adapters added in the second step. Libraries were sequenced on Illumina HiSeq 2500 (2x100 bp) or NovaSeq (2x150 bp). As for the original processing: MIGEC was used to demultiplex reads and collapse the reads into UMI consensus sequences, and MiXCR was used for V(D)J alignment. Vaccine-responding clonotypes were defined with edgeR using replicate PBMC samples, requiring FDR below 0.01 and a log2 fold change above 5 up to day 15. Bulk clonotypes were assigned CD4 or CD8 identity according to which sequenced CD4 or CD8 repertoire held them at higher abundance. The public sequencing data were trimmed at Q25 with fastp and processed into clonotypes with MiXCR by TCRdb, which kept only in-frame beta chains. CDR3 protein sequences are deduplicated, and each keeps its most common genes and DNA. The V and J calls were determined by TCRdb, not by the authors. The sample has under 300,000 distinct CDR3 sequences on record, about 7.1% of them singletons. The top ten constitute approximately 0.84% of the sample.

This specimen's treatment or condition label, interpreted: live attenuated yellow fever vaccine strain. PBMCs were isolated from peripheral blood using a standard Ficoll-Paque protocol. Dynabeads CD4 and CD8 positive selection kits were used to isolate the CD4 and CD8 T-cell fractions. RNA was extracted with TriZol from bulk PBMCs, CD4 and CD8 fractions, and dextramer-positive and dextramer-negative fractions. The source is a man aged 30 to 45 who received the YFV17D yellow fever vaccine. The sequenced sample was CD4+ T cells sorted from PBMCs, obtained 15 days after the yellow fever booster vaccination. The sequence links TRBV25-1 to TRBJ1-1, with a weak D call of TRBD1 (5 bases match). Here is the DNA: TGTGCCAGCGGTGGACCCTTCGGGGGAAACACTGAAGCTTTCTTT. It codes for CASGGPFGGNTEAFF.